This T cell receptor (beta chain) was identified during a study of radiotherapy plus CTLA-4 blockade in lung cancer. Study context: Disease control reached 30% to 35%, with objective responses in 15% to 20%.

Germline V gene sequence: CDR1 LNHDA, CDR2 SQIVND (reference sequence). The V end was cut by 7 bases, the J end by 9 bases, with 16 bases between. There are 13 residues in the CDR3. This clone was observed a handful of times. Its antigen remains unknown. This table comes from immunoSEQ multiplex PCR, and its TCRdb copy is limited to in-frame clones, with some not included. This sample has about 97,000 clones, with 60% to 75% found just once. Study-wide points: Early blood T cell clone changes and increased post-radiation serum interferon-beta were reportedly the strongest response predictors.

The receptor was derived from a human donor with non-small cell lung cancer who had a partial response to radiotherapy plus ipilimumab. Some clones in this sample may be carry-over from other donors' samples. This chain links TRBV19 with TRBJ1-5; D is unclear. The specimen comprised peripheral blood, sampled from a patient treated with radiotherapy plus ipilimumab. This CDR3 reads CASTPGPQGPQHF. CDR3 nucleotides: TGTGCCAGTACCCCTGGGCCTCAAGGGCCCCAGCATTTT.